This paragraph covers one T cell receptor (beta chain) sequence. The target antigen is unknown. Germline assignment: CDR1 LGHDT and CDR2 YNNKEL (reference sequence). The V end was cut by 3 bases, the J end by 4 bases, with 13 bases between. The CDR3 consists of 15 residues. These data are taken from a study of T cell responses to AZD1222 COVID-19 vaccine. In the study overall: Combined were second doses at about 4 or about 12 weeks.

Sequenced by immunoSEQ multiplex PCR; TCRdb stores in-frame clones only, minus some. This table holds 73,000 or so clones, approximately 90% found once. The study, taken as a whole, reports: A mostly white British donor set with more females was recruited, and clonal diversity was possibly underestimated. Repertoire samples came only from after the peak T cell response. There were vaccine-associated CD4 TCRs across spike, dominant at 160-218 and 743-854.

The origin of this receptor is an adult in good health. The V call is TRBV3-1 (or the pseudogene TRBV3-2), the J call TRBJ1-3; tentative D call: TRBD1 (5 bases). Material: peripheral blood, obtained on day 0 of AZD1222 vaccination. The CDR3 here is CASSQRGEPGNTIYF. CDR3 in DNA: TGTGCCAGCAGCCAGCGGGGGGAACCGGGAAACACCATATATTTT.